This T cell receptor (beta chain) was identified during a study of cytomegalovirus exposure and HLA in healthy donors. Germline V lookup: CDR1 MGHRA, CDR2 YSYEKL. This CDR3 region has 16 residues. Trimming took off 0 bases at V and 3 bases at J, with 15 bases between the two ends. This clone was recorded a few times. Amplification used 60 Vbeta primers and 13 Jbeta primers. TCRdb's table, derived via immunoSEQ multiplex PCR, lists solely in-frame clones and lacks some. The sample includes approximately 110,000 clones, approximately 73% of them seen just once. The gene calls are TRBV4-1 and TRBJ2-7, with D possibly TRBD1 on 6 matching bases. Sample: PBMCs. The source is a man aged 60-69 years in good health and CMV-seropositive. CDR3 coding DNA: TGCGCCAGCAGCCAAGAACGGTGGGGGCCAGACTACGAGCAGTACTTC. This gives the protein CASSQERWGPDYEQYF.